Sequencing of this TCR beta chain was carried out in a study of T cell responses to AZD1222 COVID-19 vaccine. Germline CDR1 SEHNR, CDR2 FQNEAQ (reference sequence). J lost 4 bases, V lost 5 bases, and 4 bases had no gene match. The CDR3 is 14 residues long. The protocol was immunoSEQ multiplex PCR, while the TCRdb copy is restricted to in-frame clones and leaves out a portion. The sample includes 150,000 to 200,000 clones, around nine tenths of them seen just once. This clone occurred once. The chain links TRBV7-9 to TRBJ1-5; 8 positions match TRBD1. The starting material was peripheral blood, obtained 28 days after the second AZD1222 dose. The source of this sequence is an adult who received the AZD1222 COVID-19 vaccine. The DNA for the CDR3 is TGTGCCAGCAGCCCTCAGGGGGCGAATCAGCCCCAGCATTTT. It translates to CASSPQGANQPQHF. Full variable domain (missing parts from reference TRBV7-9 and TRBJ1-5): DTGVSQNPRHKITKRGQNVTFRCDPISEHNRLYWYRQTLGQGPEFLTYFQNEAQLEKSRLLSDRFSAERPKGSFSTLEIQRTEQGDSAMYLCASSPQGANQPQHFGDGTRLSIL.